This TCR beta chain comes out of a study of CD8 T cells in Susac syndrome. Reverse transcription used roughly 0.45 to 1 ug RNA and random hexamers. TCRdb recomputed calls from the immunoSEQ multiplex PCR reads with MiXCR, one row per CDR3 protein. The data show around 140,000 distinct CDR3 sequences, with approximately 95% seen just once and approximately 0.11% held by the top ten. From blood CD8+ and CD4+ T cells, TCR beta sequences were generated. TEMRA cells were FACS-enriched, while CD8+ and CD4+ T cells were negatively isolated. From germline, CDR1 is MDHEN and CDR2 SYDVKM. The CDR3 runs to 13 residues. The V end was cut by 5 bases, the J end by 4 bases, with 11 bases between. Study-wide results and limits: The TCR sequencing and HLA analysis in the study involved a relatively small number of individuals, as the study acknowledged.

About this clonotype itself: Antigen unknown.

This chain uses TRBV28 with TRBJ2-5; either TRBD1 or TRBD2 may supply D (6 bases each). Specimen: CD4+ T cells from PBMCs. The receptor was isolated from a human donor with multiple sclerosis. CDR3 nucleotide sequence: TGTGCCAGCAGTAAAGGGGGGAGAGAGACCCAGTACTTC. This encodes CASSKGGRETQYF.